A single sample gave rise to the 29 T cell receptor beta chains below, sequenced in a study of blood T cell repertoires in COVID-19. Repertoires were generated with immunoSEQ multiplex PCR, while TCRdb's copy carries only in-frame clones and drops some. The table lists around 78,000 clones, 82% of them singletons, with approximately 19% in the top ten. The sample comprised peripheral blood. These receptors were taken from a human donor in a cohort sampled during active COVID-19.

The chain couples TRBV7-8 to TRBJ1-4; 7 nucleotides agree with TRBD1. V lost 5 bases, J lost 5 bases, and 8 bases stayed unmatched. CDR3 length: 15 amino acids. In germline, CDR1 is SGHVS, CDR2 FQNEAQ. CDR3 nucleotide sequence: TGTGCCAGCAGCGGCCCGGGACAGCTAAATGAAAAACTGTTTTTT. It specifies CASSGPGQLNEKLFF.

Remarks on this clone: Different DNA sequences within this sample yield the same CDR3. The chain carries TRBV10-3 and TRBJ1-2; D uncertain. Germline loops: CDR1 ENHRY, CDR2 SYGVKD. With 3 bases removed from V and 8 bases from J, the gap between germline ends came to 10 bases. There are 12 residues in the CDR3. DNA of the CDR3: TGTGCCATCAGTGATCGGGGTTTGGGCTACACCTTC. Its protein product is CAISDRGLGYTF.

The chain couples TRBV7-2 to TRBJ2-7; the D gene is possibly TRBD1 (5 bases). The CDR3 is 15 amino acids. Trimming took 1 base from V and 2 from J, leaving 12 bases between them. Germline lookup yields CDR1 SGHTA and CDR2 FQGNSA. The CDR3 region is CASSLVRQGPYEQYF. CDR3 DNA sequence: TGTGCCAGCAGCTTAGTGAGGCAGGGTCCCTACGAGCAGTACTTC.

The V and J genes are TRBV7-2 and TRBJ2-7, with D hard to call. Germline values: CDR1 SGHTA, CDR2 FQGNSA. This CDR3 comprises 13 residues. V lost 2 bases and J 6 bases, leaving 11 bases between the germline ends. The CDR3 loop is CASSLLVAAEQYF. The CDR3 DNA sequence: TGTGCCAGCAGCTTACTGGTGGCGGCCGAGCAGTACTTC.

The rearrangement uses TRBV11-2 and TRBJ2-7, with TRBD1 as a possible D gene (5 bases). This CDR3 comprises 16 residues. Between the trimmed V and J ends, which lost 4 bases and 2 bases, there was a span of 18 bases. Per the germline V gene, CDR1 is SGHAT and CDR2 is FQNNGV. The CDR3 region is CASSWGRGRLAYEQYF. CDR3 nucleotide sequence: TGTGCCAGCAGCTGGGGCCGTGGCAGGCTGGCCTACGAGCAGTACTTC. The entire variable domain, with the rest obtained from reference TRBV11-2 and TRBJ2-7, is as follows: EAGVAQSPRYKIIEKRQSVAFWCNPISGHATLYWYQQILGQGPKLLIQFQNNGVVDDSQLPKDRFSAERLKGVDSTLKIQPAKLEDSAVYLCASSWGRGRLAYEQYFGPGTRLTVT.

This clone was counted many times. CDR3 nucleotides: TGTGCCAGCAGTGACGCGGGACAGGGTAGCTCTGGGGCCAACGTCCTGACTTTC. Amino acids: CASSDAGQGSSGANVLTF. The rearrangement joins TRBV6-4 to TRBJ2-6; 9 bases map to TRBD1. This CDR3 has 18 amino acids. V lost 2 bases and J lost 0; bases outside the gene matches: 5. CDR1 and CDR2 from the germline V gene are MRHNA and SNTAGT.

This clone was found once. The CDR3 protein is CASSRTGSSGYTF. CDR3 in DNA: TGTGCCAGCAGTCGGACAGGGAGTTCCGGCTACACCTTC. The rearrangement links TRBV6-5 to TRBJ1-2; 8 bases are a match to TRBD1. CDR1 MNHEY and CDR2 SVGAGI come from the germline V gene. V lost 5 bases to trimming and J lost 8 bases; unmatched junction nucleotides: 7. The CDR3 consists of 13 residues.

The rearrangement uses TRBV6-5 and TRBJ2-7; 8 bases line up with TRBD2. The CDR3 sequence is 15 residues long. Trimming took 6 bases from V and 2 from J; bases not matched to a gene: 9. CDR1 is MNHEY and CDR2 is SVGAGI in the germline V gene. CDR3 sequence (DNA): TGTGCCAGCAGCGACGGTAGCGGGGCGACCTACGAGCAGTACTTC. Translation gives CASSDGSGATYEQYF.

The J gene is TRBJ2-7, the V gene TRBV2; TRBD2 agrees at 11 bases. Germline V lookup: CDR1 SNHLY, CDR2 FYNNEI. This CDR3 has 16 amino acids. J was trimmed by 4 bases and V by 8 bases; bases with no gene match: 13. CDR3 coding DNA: TGTGCCAGCCGGCGCCCAACTAGCGGGGGAAAGTACGAGCAGTACTTC. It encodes CASRRPTSGGKYEQYF.

The CDR3 loop reads CASGQSSNQPQHF. As DNA, the CDR3 is TGTGCTAGTGGGCAGTCTAGCAATCAGCCCCAGCATTTT. The chain recombines TRBV12-5 with TRBJ1-5; D gene unclear. CDR3 length equals 13 residues. With 6 bases removed from V and 0 bases from J, the gap between germline ends came to 6 bases. The V gene's germline CDR1 is LGHNT and CDR2 FRNRAP.

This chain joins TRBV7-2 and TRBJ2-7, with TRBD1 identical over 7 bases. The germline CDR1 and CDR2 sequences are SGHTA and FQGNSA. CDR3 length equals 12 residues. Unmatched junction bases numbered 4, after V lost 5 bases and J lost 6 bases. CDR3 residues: CASSPGQAEQYF. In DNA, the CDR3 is TGTGCCAGCAGCCCAGGACAGGCCGAGCAGTACTTC.

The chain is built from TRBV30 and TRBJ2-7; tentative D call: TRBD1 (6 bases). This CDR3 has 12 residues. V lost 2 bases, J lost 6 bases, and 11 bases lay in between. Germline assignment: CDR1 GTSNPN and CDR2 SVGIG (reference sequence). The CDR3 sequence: CAWSPQGFEQYF. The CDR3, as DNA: TGTGCCTGGAGTCCCCAGGGGTTCGAGCAGTACTTC.

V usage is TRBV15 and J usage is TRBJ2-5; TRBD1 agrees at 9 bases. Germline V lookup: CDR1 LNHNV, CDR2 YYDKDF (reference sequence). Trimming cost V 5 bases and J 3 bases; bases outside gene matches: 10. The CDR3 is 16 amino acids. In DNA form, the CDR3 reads TGTGCCACCAGCTCCCGGGACAGGGTTGTTGAAGAGACCCAGTACTTC. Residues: CATSSRDRVVEETQYF.

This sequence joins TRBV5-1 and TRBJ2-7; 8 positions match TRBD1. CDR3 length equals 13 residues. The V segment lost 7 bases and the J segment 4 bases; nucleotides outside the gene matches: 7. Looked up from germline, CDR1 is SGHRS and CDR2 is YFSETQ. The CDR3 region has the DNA TGCGCCAGCCGACAGGGGTTCGCGTACGAGCAGTACTTC. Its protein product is CASRQGFAYEQYF.

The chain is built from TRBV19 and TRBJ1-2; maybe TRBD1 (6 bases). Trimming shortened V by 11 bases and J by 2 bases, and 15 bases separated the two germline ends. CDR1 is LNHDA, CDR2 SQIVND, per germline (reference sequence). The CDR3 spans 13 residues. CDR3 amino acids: CAVEDRLNYGYTF. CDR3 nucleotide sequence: TGTGCCGTGGAGGACAGACTAAACTATGGCTACACCTTC.

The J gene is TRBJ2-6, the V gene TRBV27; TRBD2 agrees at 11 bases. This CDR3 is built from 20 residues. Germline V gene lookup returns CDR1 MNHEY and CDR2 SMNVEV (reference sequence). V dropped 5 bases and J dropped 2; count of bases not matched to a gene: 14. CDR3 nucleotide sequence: TGTGCCAGCAGTCCATCCAGGGGACTAGCGGTCGGTACTGGGGCCAACGTCCTGACTTTC. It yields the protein CASSPSRGLAVGTGANVLTF.

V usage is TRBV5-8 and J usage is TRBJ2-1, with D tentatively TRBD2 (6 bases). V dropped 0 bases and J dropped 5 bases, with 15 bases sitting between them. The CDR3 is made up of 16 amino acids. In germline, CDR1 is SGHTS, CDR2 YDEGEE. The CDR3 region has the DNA TGTGCCAGCAGCTTGGCTCGGAGGGTAGGGGACAATGAGCAGTTCTTC. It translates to CASSLARRVGDNEQFF.

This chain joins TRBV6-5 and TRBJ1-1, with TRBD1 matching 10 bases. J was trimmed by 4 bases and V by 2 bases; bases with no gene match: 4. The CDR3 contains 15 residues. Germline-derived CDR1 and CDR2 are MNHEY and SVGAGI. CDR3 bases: TGTGCCAGCAGTTACCTGACAGGGGGCGGCACTGAAGCTTTCTTT. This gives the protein CASSYLTGGGTEAFF.

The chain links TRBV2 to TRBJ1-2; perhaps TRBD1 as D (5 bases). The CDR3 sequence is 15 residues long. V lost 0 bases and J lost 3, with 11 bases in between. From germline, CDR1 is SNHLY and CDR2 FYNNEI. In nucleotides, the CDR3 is TGTGCCAGCAGTGAAGCGGGGGGGTGGGACTATGGCTACACCTTC. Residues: CASSEAGGWDYGYTF.

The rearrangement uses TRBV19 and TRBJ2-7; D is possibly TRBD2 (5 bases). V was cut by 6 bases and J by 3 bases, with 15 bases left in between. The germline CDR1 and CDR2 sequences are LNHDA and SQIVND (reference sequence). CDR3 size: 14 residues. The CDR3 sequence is CASSPSGGLYEQYF. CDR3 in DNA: TGTGCCAGTAGCCCGAGCGGTGGTCTCTACGAGCAGTACTTC. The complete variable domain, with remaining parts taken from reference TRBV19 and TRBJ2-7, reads DGGITQSPKYLFRKEGQNVTLSCEQNLNHDAMYWYRQDPGQGLRLIYYSQIVNDFQKGDIAEGYSVSREKKESFPLTVTSAQKNPTAFYLCASSPSGGLYEQYFGPGTRLTVT.

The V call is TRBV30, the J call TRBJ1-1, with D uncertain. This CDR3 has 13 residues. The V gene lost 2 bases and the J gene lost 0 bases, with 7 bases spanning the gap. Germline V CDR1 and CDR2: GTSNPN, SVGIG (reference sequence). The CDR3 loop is CAWSHGMNTEAFF. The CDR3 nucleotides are TGTGCCTGGAGTCACGGGATGAACACTGAAGCTTTCTTT.

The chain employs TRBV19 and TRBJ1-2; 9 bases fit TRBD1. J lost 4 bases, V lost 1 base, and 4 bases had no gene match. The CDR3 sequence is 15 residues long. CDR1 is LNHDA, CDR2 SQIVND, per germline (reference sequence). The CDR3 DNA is TGTGCCAGTAGTATAGGGGGACAGGGCGGCTATGGCTACACCTTC. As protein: CASSIGGQGGYGYTF. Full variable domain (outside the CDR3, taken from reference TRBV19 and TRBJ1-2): DGGITQSPKYLFRKEGQNVTLSCEQNLNHDAMYWYRQDPGQGLRLIYYSQIVNDFQKGDIAEGYSVSREKKESFPLTVTSAQKNPTAFYLCASSIGGQGGYGYTFGSGTRLTVV.

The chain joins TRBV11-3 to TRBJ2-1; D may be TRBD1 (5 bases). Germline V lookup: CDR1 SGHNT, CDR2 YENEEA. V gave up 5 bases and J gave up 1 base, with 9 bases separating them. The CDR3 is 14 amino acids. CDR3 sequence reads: CASSQAGSYNEQFF. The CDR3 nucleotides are TGTGCCAGCAGCCAGGCAGGGTCCTACAATGAGCAGTTCTTC.

In DNA form, the CDR3 reads TGTGCCAGCAGTCCGGGACAGGGTTACGGGGAGCTGTTTTTT. Residues: CASSPGQGYGELFF. V usage is TRBV6-5 and J usage is TRBJ2-2; 9 bases line up with TRBD1. V lost 5 bases to trimming and J lost 7 bases; unmatched junction nucleotides: 5. The CDR3 runs to 14 residues. Germline values: CDR1 MNHEY, CDR2 SVGAGI.

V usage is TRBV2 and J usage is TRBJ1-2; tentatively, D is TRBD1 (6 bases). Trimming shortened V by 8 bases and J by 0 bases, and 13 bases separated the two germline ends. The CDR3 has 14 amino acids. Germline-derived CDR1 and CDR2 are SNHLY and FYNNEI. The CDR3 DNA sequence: TGTGCCAGCCAAAGGGGGACGGCTAACTATGGCTACACCTTC. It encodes CASQRGTANYGYTF.

Here the CDR3 reads CASSGPARENEQFF. The CDR3 region has the DNA TGTGCCAGCAGCGGTCCGGCCAGGGAAAATGAGCAGTTCTTC. This chain connects TRBV5-6 to TRBJ2-1, with D possibly matching TRBD1 (5 bases). Germline-derived CDR1 and CDR2 are SGHDT and YYEEEE. The CDR3 totals 14 residues. The V and J ends lost 4 bases and 7 bases respectively, with 15 bases between them.

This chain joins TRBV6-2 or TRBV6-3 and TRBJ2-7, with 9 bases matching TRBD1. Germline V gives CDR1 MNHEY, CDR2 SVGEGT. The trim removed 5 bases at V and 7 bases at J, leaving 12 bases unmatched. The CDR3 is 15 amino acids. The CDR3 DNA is TGTGCCAGCAGTCCCATTAGGGACAGGGCGGGAGAGCAGTACTTC. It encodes CASSPIRDRAGEQYF.

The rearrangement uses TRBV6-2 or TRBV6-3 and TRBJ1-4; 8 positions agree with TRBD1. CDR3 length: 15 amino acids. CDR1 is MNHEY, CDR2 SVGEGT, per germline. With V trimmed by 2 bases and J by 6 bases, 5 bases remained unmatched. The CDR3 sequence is CASSYRRTGHEKLFF. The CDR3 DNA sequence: TGTGCCAGCAGTTACCGTCGGACAGGGCATGAAAAACTGTTTTTT.

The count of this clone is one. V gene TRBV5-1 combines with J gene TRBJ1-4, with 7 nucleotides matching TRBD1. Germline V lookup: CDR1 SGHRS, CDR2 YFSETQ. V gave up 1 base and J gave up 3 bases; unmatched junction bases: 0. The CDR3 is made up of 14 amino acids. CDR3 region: CASSLQGANEKLFF. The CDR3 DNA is TGCGCCAGCAGCTTGCAGGGGGCTAATGAAAAACTGTTTTTT.